This T cell receptor beta chain is drawn from a study of beta chain features in type 1 diabetes (dated by TCRdb to between 2018 and 2020). With respect to the entire study: Patients and healthy donors did not differ in mean age, gender distribution, total cell number or subset yield. A total of some 110 million sorted cells were examined across all samples, and a strong correlation was observed between cell number per subset and RNA yield. In the study, TCRB repertoires of sorted circulating CD4+ T cell subsets from recently diagnosed type 1 diabetes patients were compared with those of matched healthy donors. Naive and central memory subsets were obtained from all 30 or so donors, but regulatory and stem cell-like memory subsets were isolated from only 8 patients and roughly eight healthy donors.

There are 15 amino acids in the CDR3, from cysteine to phenylalanine inclusive. This entry keeps only the CDR3 DNA: 45 bases, framed from base 1. V is trimmed back by 8 bases and J by 2 bases, and the junction contains 11 bases that no gene match accounts for. Sequences SGHAT (CDR1) and FQNNGV (CDR2) are obtained from the germline V gene. This clone appeared a few times. Its antigen is still unknown. Base-call qualities are not available, and no considerably larger clone is one nucleotide away. All of the isolated RNA was reverse transcribed with the High Capacity cDNA Reverse Transcription Kit, so expressed TCRB transcripts were sequenced. Deep immunoSEQ sequencing was applied to naive, central memory and regulatory T cell samples, giving an average of roughly 3.5 million total reads per sample. After sorted cells were lysed in RLT buffer, RNA was extracted with DNase-treated RNeasy Micro or Mini kits, with the choice depending on cell number. To prevent cross-contamination, every cell subset was processed on its own, while patient and healthy donor samples were processed together. Using the immunoSEQ multiplex PCR, TCRB sequences were amplified from cDNA into 87-bp fragments spanning the CDR3 region. Amplicons were sequenced on the Illumina HiSeq platform. As for the authors' bioinformatics: PCR bias was computationally corrected using synthetic template baselines, reads within Hamming distance 2 were collapsed, and singletons that could not be merged were discarded. Reads were aligned to IMGT to assign V, D and J genes, CDR3 length, and insertions or deletions at six rearrangement sites. Within each subset, clonotype counts were normalized to sorted cell number, after which true diversity and Gini coefficients were computed with the tcR R package. The overlap coefficient, calculated on TCRB nucleotide sequences, was used to measure repertoire sharing. Out-of-frame TCRB sequences from naive cells were analyzed as a proxy for the pre-selection repertoire. TCRdb's version of the immuneACCESS table is confined to in-frame rearrangements and falls short of the full clone set. An unresolved V gene accounts for under half of the shortfall where checked; the remainder is of unknown origin. The V and J calls and clone size are taken from that table; D and trimming were inferred from the DNA. Across this sample there are around 300,000 clones, with 11% seen only once. The ten biggest clones cover around 0.015% of the sample.

Broader findings and caveats from the paper: Only small numbers of individuals were included in the HLA sub-analyses, which left unresolved whether HLA type had any influence on TCRB rearrangement. In all four CD4+ subsets, TCRB CDR3 length was moderately but significantly shorter in type 1 diabetes patients. Naive, central memory and regulatory TCRB repertoires appeared to be more alike among patients than among healthy donors. Because cDNA rather than genomic DNA was sequenced, highly expressing activated cells could have been over-represented, although no difference in activation and CD3 levels was found between groups. At VDJ recombination sites, patients with type 1 diabetes made fewer insertions and deleted more nucleotides, a pattern implying thymic rearrangement abnormalities. PCR may preferentially amplify shorter templates, but because patient and control samples were amplified and corrected together, any resulting skew would affect both groups equally.

From each donor, a single peripheral blood sample of 90 to 150 mL on average was drawn into heparinised tubes. Using a panel that included CD45RO, CCR7, CD25, CD127, CD95 and CD27, naive, central memory, regulatory and stem cell-like memory CD4+ T cells were sorted on a BD FACSAria II. A purity above 95% was achieved for all sorted populations. PBMCs were isolated immediately by Lymphoprep density gradient centrifugation and stained directly without culture. To minimize batch effects, samples were stained and sorted in pairs, one healthy donor with one patient per experiment. The sequenced sample was naive CD4+ T cells from blood. What this sample's cell subset or site label stands for: true naive CD4+ T cells. The sequence joins TRBV11-2 to TRBJ2-7; 8 bases in between match TRBD2. The receptor was isolated from a woman younger than 45 in good health. The CDR3 protein is CASSRTSSPTYEQYF. In nucleotide form, the sequence is TGTGCCAGCTCCCGGACTAGCTCCCCCACCTACGAGCAGTACTTC.